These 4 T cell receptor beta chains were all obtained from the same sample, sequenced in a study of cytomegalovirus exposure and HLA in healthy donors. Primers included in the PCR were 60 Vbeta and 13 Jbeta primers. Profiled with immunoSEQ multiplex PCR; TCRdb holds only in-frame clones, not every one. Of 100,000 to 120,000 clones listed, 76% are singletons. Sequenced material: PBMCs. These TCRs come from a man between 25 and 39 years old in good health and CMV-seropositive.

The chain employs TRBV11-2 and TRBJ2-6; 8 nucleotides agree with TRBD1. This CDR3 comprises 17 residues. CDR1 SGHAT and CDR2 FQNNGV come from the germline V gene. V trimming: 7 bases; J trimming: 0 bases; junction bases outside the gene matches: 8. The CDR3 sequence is CASNLDRAYSGANVLTF. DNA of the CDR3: TGTGCCAGCAACTTGGACAGGGCCTACTCTGGGGCCAACGTCCTGACTTTC. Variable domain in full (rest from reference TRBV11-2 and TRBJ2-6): EAGVAQSPRYKIIEKRQSVAFWCNPISGHATLYWYQQILGQGPKLLIQFQNNGVVDDSQLPKDRFSAERLKGVDSTLKIQPAKLEDSAVYLCASNLDRAYSGANVLTFGAGSRLTVL.

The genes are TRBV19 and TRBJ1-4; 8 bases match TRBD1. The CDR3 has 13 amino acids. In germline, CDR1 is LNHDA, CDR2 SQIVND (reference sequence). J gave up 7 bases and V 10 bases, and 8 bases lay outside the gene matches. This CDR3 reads CATRETGAEKLFF. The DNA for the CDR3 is TGTGCCACACGGGAGACAGGGGCTGAAAAACTGTTTTTT.

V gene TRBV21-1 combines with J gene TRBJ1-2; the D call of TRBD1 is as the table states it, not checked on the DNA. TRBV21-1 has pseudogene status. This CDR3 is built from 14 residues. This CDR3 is CASSKAQGYYGYTF. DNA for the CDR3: TGTGCCAGCAGCAAAGCGCAGGGGTACTATGGCTACACCTTC.

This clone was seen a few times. CDR3 residues: CASSLGPGYEQYF. The CDR3 DNA follows: TGTGCCAGCAGCTTAGGACCGGGCTACGAGCAGTACTTC. This rearrangement joins TRBV11-3 to TRBJ2-7, with D hard to call. The CDR3 sequence is 13 residues long. V was pared by 1 base and J by 3 bases, with 7 bases between. Germline V CDR1 and CDR2: SGHNT, YENEEA.